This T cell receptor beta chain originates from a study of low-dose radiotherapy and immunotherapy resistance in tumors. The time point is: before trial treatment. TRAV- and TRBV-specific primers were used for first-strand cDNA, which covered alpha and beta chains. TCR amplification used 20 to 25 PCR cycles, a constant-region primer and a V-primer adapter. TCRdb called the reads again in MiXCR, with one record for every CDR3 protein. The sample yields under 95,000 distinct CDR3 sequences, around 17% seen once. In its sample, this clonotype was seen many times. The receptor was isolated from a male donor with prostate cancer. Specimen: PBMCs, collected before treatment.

The CDR3 DNA reads TGTGCCGTAAGGACTAGCGGGGTTGATGAGCAGTTCTTC. Protein: CAVRTSGVDEQFF. The chain has TRBV6-2 or TRBV6-3 and TRBJ2-1, with 12 nucleotides matching TRBD2. This CDR3 has 13 residues. Germline V gives CDR1 MNHEY, CDR2 SVGEGT. V shed 11 bases and J 8 bases; nucleotides not matched to a gene: 7.